The next 18 T cell receptor beta chains were all read from a single sample in a study of vaccination and CD4 T cells after COVID-19. Antigens of these TCRs are unknown. Treatment indicated: approximately 9-day PBMC culture with coronavirus spike peptide pools or control peptides (ViraFEST assay). Cultured CD4+ T-cell DNA underwent Oncomine TCR Beta short-read sequencing. TCRdb re-called the PCR reads through MiXCR, storing one row per CDR3 protein. The sample holds about 20,000 distinct CDR3 sequences, around 50% seen once. The sequenced sample consisted of CD4+ T cells from blood, cultured in vitro. All receptors derive from a human donor who had recovered from COVID-19.

This clonotype was observed a handful of times. The chain uses TRBV20-1 and TRBJ1-2; D unresolved. CDR3 length: 17 residues. Germline V gene lookup returns CDR1 DFQATT and CDR2 SNEGSKA (reference sequence). The V end was cut by 6 bases, the J end by 8 bases, with 31 bases between. The DNA for the CDR3 is TGCAGTGCCCCTAGCCCTCTCCGGGAAATTAATTGGGAGGGCTACACCTTC. Translated, it gives CSAPSPLREINWEGYTF.

The rearrangement joins TRBV28 to TRBJ2-4; D remains ambiguous. V was cut by 2 bases and J by 7 bases, with 9 bases left in between. The CDR3 is 13 amino acids. In germline, CDR1 is MDHEN, CDR2 SYDVKM. As DNA, the CDR3 is TGTGCCAGCAGTTTAGTGACCGCCAACATTCAGTACTTC. Its translation: CASSLVTANIQYF.

The chain couples TRBV29-1 to TRBJ2-1, with TRBD2 matching over 8 bases. This CDR3 spans 15 amino acids. Germline V lookup: CDR1 SQVTM, CDR2 ANQGSEA. The V segment lost 7 bases and the J segment 5 bases; nucleotides outside the gene matches: 13. The CDR3 protein is CSAVRLAGPNNEQFF. The CDR3 nucleotides are TGCAGCGCGGTCAGGCTAGCGGGCCCTAACAATGAGCAGTTCTTC.

The J gene is TRBJ1-5, the V gene TRBV29-1; D may be TRBD1 (5 bases). This CDR3 is 14 amino acids long. The germline V gene has CDR1 SQVTM and CDR2 ANQGSEA. V was trimmed by 5 bases and J by 5 bases, leaving 16 bases between them. In nucleotides, the CDR3 is TGCAGCGTTTCCATAGGGGCCGGGGATCAGCCCCAGCATTTT. Translated: CSVSIGAGDQPQHF.

This rearrangement joins TRBV10-3 to TRBJ1-2; tentative D call: TRBD1 (6 bases). Germline V gene sequence: CDR1 ENHRY, CDR2 SYGVKD. CDR3 length: 15 residues. The V gene lost 1 base and the J gene lost 5 bases, with 14 bases spanning the gap. CDR3 nucleotides: TGTGCCATCAGTGAGTTGGGGGGCGCCTTTTATGGCTACACCTTC. Protein: CAISELGGAFYGYTF.

The J gene is TRBJ1-2, the V gene TRBV19; no clear D gene. The CDR3 extends over 16 amino acids. Germline CDR1 is LNHDA and CDR2 is SQIVND (reference sequence). V lost 8 bases and J 4 bases, leaving 23 bases between the germline ends. The CDR3 loop reads CASGPGQSRHSYGYTF. Here the CDR3 DNA reads TGTGCCAGTGGCCCCGGGCAGAGCCGCCACTCCTATGGCTACACCTTC.

The chain couples TRBV27 to TRBJ2-7, with 10 bases fitting TRBD2. The CDR3 has 13 amino acids. The V gene end was trimmed by 6 bases and the J gene end by 4 bases; junction bases not matched to a gene: 3. Per germline, CDR1 MNHEY and CDR2 SMNVEV (reference sequence). The CDR3 bases are TGTGCCAGCAGAAGCGGGAGGGATTACGAGCAGTACTTC. Protein sequence: CASRSGRDYEQYF.

This clonotype has only a few counts. The genes are TRBV7-2 and TRBJ1-5; D remains unclear. Between the trimmed V and J ends, which lost 3 bases and 4 bases, there was a span of 10 bases. CDR1 and CDR2 from the germline V gene are SGHTA and FQGNSA. This CDR3 is built from 14 residues. The CDR3 spells CASSFGRFNQPQHF. As DNA, the CDR3 is TGTGCCAGCAGCTTCGGACGTTTTAATCAGCCCCAGCATTTT.

The rearrangement links TRBV12-3 or TRBV12-4 to TRBJ2-3, with D unclear. This CDR3 spans 12 amino acids. V shed 8 bases and J shed 3 bases, with 9 bases lying between them. The CDR3 protein is CASGKRTDTQYF. DNA of the CDR3: TGTGCCAGCGGCAAGCGTACAGATACGCAGTATTTT.

The rearrangement joins TRBV20-1 to TRBJ2-1; 10 bases are shared with TRBD2. With 3 bases clipped from V and 1 base from J, the junction kept 6 bases outside the gene matches. CDR1 is DFQATT and CDR2 is SNEGSKA in the germline V gene (reference sequence). CDR3 length: 16 residues. CDR3 amino acids: CSARSLAGASYNEQFF. Written as DNA, the CDR3 is TGCAGTGCTAGGTCGCTAGCGGGAGCATCCTACAATGAGCAGTTCTTC.

This clonotype was picked up a small number of times. The gene calls are TRBV11-3 and TRBJ2-1; no firm D call. The CDR3 sequence is 14 residues long. Trimming removed 6 bases from V and 2 bases from J, with 11 bases in between. Looked up from germline, CDR1 is SGHNT and CDR2 is YENEEA. CDR3: CASSLDPTYNEQFF. The CDR3 region has the DNA TGTGCCAGCAGTCTCGACCCGACCTACAATGAGCAGTTCTTC.

The chain combines TRBV20-1 with TRBJ1-1; D gene uncertain. V was cut by 3 bases and J by 2 bases, with 10 bases left in between. The CDR3 extends over 13 amino acids. Germline V lookup: CDR1 DFQATT, CDR2 SNEGSKA (reference sequence). Here the CDR3 reads CSARSTANTEAFF. DNA for the CDR3: TGCAGTGCTAGGTCCACAGCAAACACTGAAGCTTTCTTT.

The gene calls are TRBV7-2 and TRBJ2-1; the match to TRBD2 covers 8 bases. Germline trimming cut 1 base from V and 6 bases from J; bases unmatched to any gene: 8. The CDR3 is 16 residues long. Looked up from germline, CDR1 is SGHTA and CDR2 is FQGNSA. CDR3 sequence (DNA): TGTGCCAGCAGCTTAGTTGGACTAGCTAGTACCAATGAGCAGTTCTTC. Translated: CASSLVGLASTNEQFF.

In this sample, this clonotype turned up once. The V and J genes are TRBV6-1 and TRBJ1-2; the D gene is possibly TRBD1 (5 bases). Looked up from germline, CDR1 is MNHNS and CDR2 is SASEGT. V was clipped by 6 bases and J by 4 bases, with 15 bases between them. The CDR3 has 14 residues. CDR3 residues: CASRLQEGGYGYTF. CDR3 in DNA: TGTGCCAGCAGGCTACAGGAGGGCGGCTATGGCTACACCTTC.

The rearrangement joins TRBV7-2 to TRBJ2-2, with a weak D call TRBD2 (6 bases). Germline loops: CDR1 SGHTA, CDR2 FQGNSA. The germline V and J ends were trimmed by 0 bases and 2 bases, with 13 bases remaining between them. The CDR3 runs 17 residues. CDR3 in DNA: TGTGCCAGCAGCTTAGCGGGGAGGCAGCCTAACACCGGGGAGCTGTTTTTT. This gives the protein CASSLAGRQPNTGELFF. Based on the CDR3 plus reference TRBV7-2 and TRBJ2-2, the full variable domain is GAGVSQSPSNKVTEKGKDVELRCDPISGHTALYWYRQSLGQGLEFLIYFQGNSAPDKSGLPSDRFSAERTGGSVSTLTIQRTQQEDSAVYLCASSLAGRQPNTGELFFGEGSRLTVL.

V gene TRBV11-1 combines with J gene TRBJ1-4, with 8 positions matching TRBD1. Germline V gene lookup returns CDR1 SGHAT and CDR2 FQDESV (reference sequence). CDR3 length: 14 residues. With 3 bases clipped from V and 7 bases from J, the junction kept 4 bases outside the gene matches. The CDR3 reads CASSFGQGGEKLFF. The CDR3 bases are TGTGCCAGCAGCTTCGGACAGGGCGGTGAAAAACTGTTTTTT.

The chain carries TRBV11-3 and TRBJ2-2; 9 bases align to TRBD2. V shed 10 bases and J 4 bases; nucleotides not matched to a gene: 7. From germline, CDR1 is SGHNT and CDR2 YENEEA. The CDR3 consists of 14 residues. CDR3 sequence: CAISGSGGTGELFF. CDR3 DNA: TGTGCCATTAGCGGGAGTGGTGGCACCGGGGAGCTGTTTTTT.

This clonotype has just a few counts. The rearrangement links TRBV12-3 or TRBV12-4 to TRBJ1-2, with TRBD1 identical over 8 bases. After removal of 5 bases from V and 8 bases from J, the junction contained 16 bases not matched to a gene. The CDR3 has 16 residues. In DNA form, the CDR3 reads TGTGCCAGCAGTGACCGTGGGACAGGCCCTATCGGGGGCTACACCTTC. Translated: CASSDRGTGPIGGYTF.